The rows below give T cell receptor beta chains drawn from one sample of a study of blood T cells in healthy people across ages. TCRdb fed the 5' RACE reads into MiXCR, producing one record per CDR3 protein. The table includes about 650,000 distinct CDR3 sequences, 40% to 65% detected once. Sequencing used blood. These receptors came from an elderly woman in good health. The CDR3 runs from the conserved cysteine through the conserved F or W. Some rows have no size entry. The others give once, few or many, or a class for an expanded clone.

clone_size j_call v_call cdr3_aa
- TRBJ2-5 TRBV20-1 CSARSHRGYYGQYF
- TRBJ2-2 TRBV5-1 CASSLLAGAITGELFF
few TRBJ2-2 TRBV4-1 CASSQVWVNTGELFF
- TRBJ2-1 TRBV6-1 CASQPLLGGTNKQFF
- TRBJ2-7 TRBV20-1 CSARDFRRVIYEQYF
- TRBJ2-2 TRBV7-3 CASSLTVGGELFF
- TRBJ2-5 TRBV7-2 CASSLGGPSGVFRETQYF
- TRBJ2-5 TRBV11-2 CASGSARGTQYF
once TRBJ1-3 TRBV3-1 CASSAVGNTIYF
- TRBJ1-1 TRBV13 CATGTAGINTEAFF
- TRBJ1-2 TRBV29-1 CSVLGQGRGYTF
- TRBJ1-2 TRBV3-1 CASSRGGQVSYTF
- TRBJ1-3 TRBV12-3/TRBV12-4 CATRRDGGNTIYF
few TRBJ2-5 TRBV27 CASRPDRAQETQYF
- TRBJ2-2 TRBV5-1 CASSLDTRLANTGELFF
many TRBJ2-7 TRBV20-1 CSANPGTGDYEQYF
- TRBJ2-3 TRBV9 CASEGRFTDTQYF
- TRBJ2-1 TRBV15 CATSREYDAVPFF